Presented here are 19 T cell receptor beta chains from one specimen sequenced in a study of shared clonotypes between healthy human individuals. Sequencing was performed with immunoSEQ multiplex PCR; in TCRdb, only in-frame clones are kept and a portion is missing. The sample carries around 500,000 clones, around 79% recorded once. The sample comprised PBMCs. The receptors derive from a woman in her thirties or forties in good health. Some clones in this sample may be carry-over from other donors' samples.

This chain links TRBV28 with TRBJ2-7, with 10 nucleotides matching TRBD2. V lost 6 bases, J lost 5 bases, and 13 bases stayed unmatched. The V gene's germline CDR1 is MDHEN and CDR2 SYDVKM. The CDR3 covers 16 residues. The CDR3 DNA reads TGTGCCAGCAGCCCCCGGACTAGCGGAGGCCGGGACGAGCAGTACTTC. This translates into CASSPRTSGGRDEQYF.

The V gene is TRBV25-1, the J gene TRBJ1-1; D uncertain. V lost 5 bases and J 0 bases, leaving 13 bases between the germline ends. CDR1 and CDR2 (germline): MGHDK, SYGVNS. This CDR3 has 15 residues. The CDR3 reads CASSRTAEMNTEAFF. DNA for the CDR3: TGTGCCAGCAGTCGCACAGCCGAGATGAACACTGAAGCTTTCTTT.

The CDR3 nucleotides are TGTGCCATCAGTGACCTCGGACAGGGGGCCTACGAGCAGTACTTC. Protein sequence: CAISDLGQGAYEQYF. The rearrangement uses TRBV10-3 and TRBJ2-7, with TRBD1 matching over 10 bases. The V segment lost 3 bases and the J segment 2 bases; nucleotides outside the gene matches: 4. CDR3 length: 15 residues. Germline CDR1 is ENHRY and CDR2 is SYGVKD.

This chain connects TRBV29-1 to TRBJ2-7, with 15 bases aligning to TRBD2. Trimming took 4 bases from V and 6 from J; bases not matched to a gene: 1. The CDR3 runs 13 residues. CDR1 is SQVTM and CDR2 is ANQGSEA in the germline V gene. The CDR3 sequence is CSVGTSGRGEQYF. The CDR3, as DNA: TGCAGCGTTGGGACTAGCGGGAGGGGCGAGCAGTACTTC.

CDR3 region: CASSQMRGGRNTIYF. CDR3 sequence (DNA): TGCGCCAGCAGCCAAATGAGAGGGGGCCGCAACACCATATATTTT. The chain carries TRBV5-1 and TRBJ1-3; 7 bases line up with TRBD1. J was trimmed by 7 bases and V by 4 bases; bases with no gene match: 11. The CDR3 extends over 15 amino acids. Germline CDR1 reads SGHRS; CDR2 reads YFSETQ.

The chain recombines TRBV5-4 with TRBJ1-1; maybe TRBD1 (5 bases). This CDR3 has 14 amino acids. V lost 4 bases and J 4 bases, leaving 14 bases between the germline ends. The germline V gene has CDR1 SGHNT and CDR2 YYREEE (reference sequence). In nucleotides, the CDR3 is TGTGCCAGCAGCCGGGGGGATGGGCGCACTGAAGCTTTCTTT. Translating it yields CASSRGDGRTEAFF.

The chain employs TRBV29-1 and TRBJ2-3; D is possibly TRBD2 (6 bases). The V gene lost 5 bases and the J gene lost 0 bases, with 18 bases spanning the gap. The CDR3 covers 16 residues. Germline V gene sequence: CDR1 SQVTM, CDR2 ANQGSEA. The CDR3 region has the DNA TGCAGCGTTCCCTTCGGGAGTAGCCTGAGCACAGATACGCAGTATTTT. Translation gives CSVPFGSSLSTDTQYF.

As concerns this clone: The identical CDR3 is also encoded by other nucleotide sequences in the sample. V and J are TRBV5-4 and TRBJ2-1; D unresolved. The germline V gene encodes CDR1 SGHNT and CDR2 YYREEE (reference sequence). The CDR3 sequence is 12 residues long. V was pared by 0 bases and J by 8 bases, with 6 bases between. The CDR3 DNA sequence: TGTGCCAGCAGCTTGGGCGGCTATGAGCAGTTCTTC. Translated, it gives CASSLGGYEQFF.

CDR3 bases: TGTGCCAGCAGCTTAGGCGGCGGGAGAGGTTACGAGCAGTACTTC. Amino acids: CASSLGGGRGYEQYF. V and J are TRBV13 and TRBJ2-5; TRBD2 matches 7 bases. The J call may be in error: the DNA end matches TRBJ2-7 better. The CDR3 consists of 15 residues. Germline V gene data show CDR1 as PRHDT and CDR2 as FYEKMQ (reference sequence).

V gene TRBV5-1 combines with J gene TRBJ2-5, with TRBD2 identical over 12 bases. This CDR3 has 18 residues. V was clipped by 0 bases and J by 4 bases; unmatched bases: 10. The germline V gene encodes CDR1 SGHRS and CDR2 YFSETQ. In nucleotides, the CDR3 is TGCGCCAGCAGCTTGGCCGGTAGACTAGCGGGAGTCCTAGAGACCCAGTACTTC. It yields the protein CASSLAGRLAGVLETQYF. The full variable domain, in which reference TRBV5-1 and TRBJ2-5 provide the parts outside the CDR3, is KAGVTQTPRYLIKTRGQQVTLSCSPISGHRSVSWYQQTPGQGLQFLFEYFSETQRNKGNFPGRFSGRQFSNSRSEMNVSTLELGDSALYLCASSLAGRLAGVLETQYFGPGTRLLVL.

This clone is a singleton in its sample. In nucleotides, the CDR3 is TGTGCCAGCAGCTTCAGGGTGAACACTGAAGCTTTCTTT. It yields the protein CASSFRVNTEAFF. The chain combines TRBV7-6 with TRBJ1-1; TRBD1 might be the D (5 bases). The CDR3 sequence is 13 residues long. Germline CDR1 and CDR2: SGHVS and FNYEAQ. The V end was cut by 3 bases, the J end by 0 bases, with 5 bases between.

The J gene is TRBJ2-2, the V gene TRBV5-4, with D perhaps matching TRBD2 (5 bases). Germline CDR1 and CDR2: SGHNT and YYREEE (reference sequence). This CDR3 is 16 amino acids long. V lost 4 bases and J lost 3, with 16 bases in between. CDR3 coding DNA: TGTGCCAGCAGCGCGGACTGGCCCGAGGACACCGGGGAGCTGTTTTTT. Translating it yields CASSADWPEDTGELFF. The complete variable domain, with remaining parts taken from reference TRBV5-4 and TRBJ2-2, reads ETGVTQSPTHLIKTRGQQVTLRCSSQSGHNTVSWYQQALGQGPQFIFQYYREEENGRGNFPPRFSGLQFPNYSSELNVNALELDDSALYLCASSADWPEDTGELFFGEGSRLTVL.

V and J are TRBV29-1 and TRBJ1-2; D not certain. V dropped 8 bases and J dropped 6 bases, with 16 bases sitting between them. Germline V gives CDR1 SQVTM, CDR2 ANQGSEA. The CDR3 runs 12 residues. CDR3 DNA: TGCAGCTGCTCAATCGGCCCCCATGGCTACACCTTC. This sequence encodes CSCSIGPHGYTF.

The chain uses TRBV6-6 and TRBJ2-1; D not resolved. The CDR3 runs 14 residues. Per germline, CDR1 MNHNY and CDR2 SVGAGI (reference sequence). Trimming took off 7 bases at V and 3 bases at J, with 13 bases between the two ends. The CDR3: CASNPGPNYNEQFF. The CDR3 DNA reads TGTGCCAGCAACCCTGGACCCAACTACAATGAGCAGTTCTTC.

This clone was seen at least ten times. This chain joins TRBV30 and TRBJ2-2; 11 nucleotides align to TRBD1. The germline gives CDR1 GTSNPN, CDR2 SVGIG (reference sequence). The V and J ends lost 3 bases and 3 bases, in that order; junction bases with no gene match: 3. The CDR3 contains 15 residues. The CDR3 DNA reads as TGTGCCTGGAGGGACAGGGGGCGCGACACCGGGGAGCTGTTTTTT. Its translation is CAWRDRGRDTGELFF.

This chain links TRBV6-6 with TRBJ1-1, with 12 bases matching TRBD1. Per the germline V gene, CDR1 is MNHNY and CDR2 is SVGAGI (reference sequence). The ends lost 6 bases at V and 10 bases at J; junction bases unmatched: 6. This CDR3 spans 13 amino acids. The CDR3 nucleotides are TGTGCCAGCAGGGACCGGGACAGGGGGCCAGCTTTCTTT. Translating it yields CASRDRDRGPAFF.

The chain has TRBV4-3 and TRBJ1-1; TRBD1 might be the D (5 bases). V dropped 3 bases and J dropped 11 bases, with 13 bases sitting between them. CDR1 LGHNA and CDR2 YSLEER come from the germline V gene. The length of the CDR3 is 12 residues. Here the CDR3 reads CASSQGPGIAFF. The CDR3 DNA follows: TGCGCCAGCAGCCAGGGGCCAGGGATTGCTTTCTTT.

The chain employs TRBV7-8 and TRBJ1-5; no clear D. V lost 5 bases and J lost 3, with 5 bases in between. Germline V gene data show CDR1 as SGHVS and CDR2 as FQNEAQ. The CDR3 has 12 amino acids. The CDR3 DNA is TGTGCCAGCAGCCCATTCAATCAGCCCCAGCATTTT. It yields the protein CASSPFNQPQHF.

This clone is a singleton in its sample. The chain joins TRBV29-1 to TRBJ2-1; 8 positions match TRBD2. CDR3 length: 12 residues. The germline CDR1 and CDR2 sequences are SQVTM and ANQGSEA. V lost 4 bases, J lost 7 bases, and 3 bases stayed unmatched. The CDR3 region is CSVVERGNEQFF. CDR3 bases: TGCAGCGTTGTCGAGCGGGGGAATGAGCAGTTCTTC.